This TCR beta chain was sequenced in a study of T cells in women clearing cervical HPV infection. Study-wide background: Case blood drawn at lesion detection; control blood after infection cleared.

Comment on this clone: Its antigen is as yet unknown. The observed sequence ends 3 residues before the CDR3 terminus, with the missing tail filled in from the germline J gene.

This CDR3 has 13 residues. The germline V and J ends were trimmed by 3 bases and 1 base, with 7 bases remaining between them. The germline gives CDR1 SGHRS, CDR2 YFSETQ. The assay was immunoSEQ multiplex PCR, and TCRdb's table has in-frame clones only and misses some. This sample's clone table lists tens of thousands of clones. Findings and limits, study-wide: Associations may precede or follow infection; HPV-specific or memory T cells were not isolated.

V gene TRBV5-1 combines with J gene TRBJ1-1; possible D gene TRBD1, 6 bases. This TCR derives from a woman between 18 and 70 years old with a cervical HPV16 infection that either progressed to CIN3+ or cleared (not recorded which). Sample: blood buffy coat. Incomplete CDR3 DNA: TGCGCCAGCAGCTCGACAGGGAACACTGAA. This encodes CASSSTGNTE. The entire CDR3 is CASSSTGNTEAFF.